A selection of T cell receptor beta chains follows, all from one sample in a study of shared clonotypes between healthy human individuals. Profiled with immunoSEQ multiplex PCR; TCRdb holds only in-frame clones, not every one. Seen here are 190,000 or so clones, approximately 61% observed once, and the top ten hold over 9.5%. The material sequenced was memory CD4+ T cells sorted from blood. The source of these receptors is a man in his thirties or forties in good health. Each CDR3 is given with its conserved first and last residue. D genes are given only for firm matches. Only some rows state a clone size, as once, few, many or a class for expanded clones.

J	D	size	V	DNA	CDR3
TRBJ1-1	-	-	TRBV18	TGTGCCAGCTCACAACAGGCGAACACTGAAGCTTTCTTT	CASSQQANTEAFF
TRBJ1-2	-	few	TRBV7-2	TGTGCCAGCACGCCTCCCGCGGCTCGTAACTATGGCTACACCTTC	CASTPPAARNYGYTF
TRBJ1-2	TRBD1	many	TRBV4-3	TGCGCCAGCAGCCAAGATGCCCAGGGGGGCTATGGCTACACCTTC	CASSQDAQGGYGYTF
TRBJ1-5	-	many	TRBV18	TGTGCCAGCTCACCACTTCGGGAACAGCCCCAGCATTTT	CASSPLREQPQHF
TRBJ1-2	TRBD1	-	TRBV5-1	TGCGCCAGCAGCTCCGGGGACAGGGGGCAACTAAGGGAGAACTATGGCTACACCTTC	CASSSGDRGQLRENYGYTF
TRBJ2-7	-	few	TRBV27	TGTGCCAGCGGCTCGGTCCTTCGGAAGAGCTACGAGCAGTACTTC	CASGSVLRKSYEQYF
TRBJ1-3	TRBD1	-	TRBV5-4	TGTGCCAGCAGCTTGGGACAGGGAGGAAACACCATATATTTT	CASSLGQGGNTIYF
TRBJ2-2	-	-	TRBV10-3	TGTGCCATCAACGACGGGACGGGAGACACCGGGGAGCTGTTTTTT	CAINDGTGDTGELFF
TRBJ1-3	TRBD1	few	TRBV28	TGTGCCAGCAGTTTCTTCGGGGACAGACCTGGAAACACCATATATTTT	CASSFFGDRPGNTIYF
TRBJ2-1	-	few	TRBV5-1	TGCGCCAGCAGCCAGGACAGTGTGTCCAATGAGCAGTTCTTC	CASSQDSVSNEQFF
TRBJ2-7	-	once	TRBV10-3	TGTGCCATCAGTGAGTCCGGGACTTTCTACGAGCAGTACTTC	CAISESGTFYEQYF
TRBJ2-2	TRBD2	-	TRBV4-2	TGTGCCAGCAGCCAAGATAGCGGGGCTAACACCGGGGAGCTGTTTTTT	CASSQDSGANTGELFF
TRBJ2-1	TRBD2	few	TRBV9	TGTGCCAGCAGCGGACTAGCGAGACTCTACAATGAGCAGTTCTTC	CASSGLARLYNEQFF
TRBJ1-2	TRBD1	once	TRBV5-5	TGTGCCAGCAGCTTTTCCGGGACAGGGTCTAATGGCTACACCTTC	CASSFSGTGSNGYTF
TRBJ2-2	-	once	TRBV5-4	TGTGCCAGCAGCCCCGGGGGCCTCACCGGGGAGCTGTTTTTT	CASSPGGLTGELFF
TRBJ2-7	TRBD2	-	TRBV18	TGTGCCAGCTCACCACAAGAAAGGACTAGCGGGACGTACGAGCAGTACTTC	CASSPQERTSGTYEQYF
TRBJ2-7	TRBD2	-	TRBV4-2	TGTGCCAGCAGCCGCAGACTAGCGGGAGAATACGAGCAGTACTTC	CASSRRLAGEYEQYF
TRBJ2-7	TRBD2	-	TRBV19	TGTGCCAGTAGTAGGGGACTAGCGGGAGGTGCAACACTCTACGAGCAGTACTTC	CASSRGLAGGATLYEQYF
TRBJ2-3	-	-	TRBV10-3	TGTGCCATCAGTGAGCGGCGGGACACAGATACGCAGTATTTT	CAISERRDTDTQYF
TRBJ2-7	-	-	TRBV19	TGTGCCAGTAGCGCTCAGGATTACGAGCAGTACTTC	CASSAQDYEQYF
TRBJ2-5	TRBD2	-	TRBV10-1	TGCGCCAGCCAAGCGGGGGGCGAGGAGACCCAGTACTTC	CASQAGGEETQYF
TRBJ2-2	TRBD1	once	TRBV7-3	TGTGCCAGCAGCTTCCCGGGACAGGCGACTAACACCGGGGAGCTGTTTTTT	CASSFPGQATNTGELFF
TRBJ2-7	TRBD1	-	TRBV5-1	TGCGCCAGCAGCTTCTGGGACAGAGCCTACGAGCAGTACTTC	CASSFWDRAYEQYF
TRBJ2-7	-	-	TRBV6-5	TGTGCCAGCAGTTACGAGGGTTCGTGGGAAAGGAGCGAGCAGTACTTC	CASSYEGSWERSEQYF
TRBJ1-1	-	once	TRBV7-9	TGTGCCAGCAGTCCCCAGGCGGGGGCTGAAGCTTTCTTT	CASSPQAGAEAFF
TRBJ1-2	-	-	TRBV6-5	TGTGCCAGCAGTTCTAGTAGGGCCTATGGCTACACCTTC	CASSSSRAYGYTF
TRBJ1-1	-	-	TRBV25-1	TGTGCCAGCAGTGAACCCGGCGGACGGTTGAACACTGAAGCTTTCTTT	CASSEPGGRLNTEAFF
TRBJ2-3	-	-	TRBV11-2	TGTGCCAGCAGCTTAAATGTGGGGGATACGCAGTATTTT	CASSLNVGDTQYF
TRBJ2-3	-	-	TRBV5-4	TGTGCCAGCGCCAGATCGGGCGGCTCCTCCACAGATACGCAGTATTTT	CASARSGGSSTDTQYF
TRBJ1-3	TRBD1	-	TRBV5-1	TGCGCCAGCAGCTTGGACAGGGGCTCTGGAAACACCATATATTTT	CASSLDRGSGNTIYF
TRBJ2-7	TRBD2	few	TRBV7-2	TGTGCCAGCAGCCCTAGCGGGAGATGGGGCGAGCAGTACTTC	CASSPSGRWGEQYF
TRBJ2-1	-	-	TRBV2	TGTGCCAGCAGTGAACGGGCTAGACTAACGACTTCCAATGAGCAGTTCTTC	CASSERARLTTSNEQFF
TRBJ1-1	TRBD1	-	TRBV14	TGTGCCAGCAGGGACAGGGTTACTACTGAAGCTTTCTTT	CASRDRVTTEAFF
TRBJ2-1	TRBD1	few	TRBV5-1	TGCGCCAGCAGCTTCAGAGGGGGCCAGGACAATGAGCAGTTCTTC	CASSFRGGQDNEQFF
TRBJ1-1	-	-	TRBV7-2	TGTGCCAGCAGCCAATCAAGGAAAGCTTTCTTT	CASSQSRKAFF
TRBJ2-7	-	-	TRBV5-1	TGCGCCAGCAGCTTGGGGGGTTTCTACGAGCAGTACTTC	CASSLGGFYEQYF
TRBJ1-1	-	-	TRBV4-3	TGCGCCAGCGGAGACAGCCCAAACACTGAAGCTTTCTTT	CASGDSPNTEAFF
TRBJ1-4	TRBD1	few	TRBV15	TGTGCCACCAGCAGATTCAGGGGGACGACTAATGAAAAACTGTTTTTT	CATSRFRGTTNEKLFF
TRBJ2-7	-	-	TRBV14	TGTGCCAGCAGCCAAACCTACGAGCAGTACTTC	CASSQTYEQYF
TRBJ1-4	-	-	TRBV30	TGTGCCTGGAGCCCGGGGGGGGCGATTAATGAAAAACTGTTTTTT	CAWSPGGAINEKLFF
TRBJ2-7	TRBD1	-	TRBV5-6	TGTGCCAGCAGCTCTGACAGGGGTGACGAGCAGTACTTC	CASSSDRGDEQYF
TRBJ2-4	-	-	TRBV9	TGTGCCAGCAGCCGGGGTGATTCAGCCAAAAACATTCAGTACTTC	CASSRGDSAKNIQYF
TRBJ1-2	TRBD1	few	TRBV5-1	TGCGCCAGCAGCTTGGCCGGGACAGGGGAAGGCTACACCTTC	CASSLAGTGEGYTF
TRBJ2-1	-	-	TRBV11-2	TGTGCCAGCAGCTTAGAGCTTCAAGACAATGAGCAGTTCTTC	CASSLELQDNEQFF
TRBJ1-1	-	-	TRBV5-6	TGTGCCACCAGGCAAAAAGGCGGGCCGAACACTGAAGCTTTCTTT	CATRQKGGPNTEAFF
TRBJ2-1	-	few	TRBV7-9	TGTGCCAGCAGCGTACAAGGGGGCAATGAGCAGTTCTTC	CASSVQGGNEQFF
TRBJ1-3	-	-	TRBV7-9	TGTGCCAGCGCAGAGACCTCTGGAAACACCATATATTTT	CASAETSGNTIYF
TRBJ2-2	-	-	TRBV9	TGTGCCAGCAGCGTCCGGGGGAAACAGGTGTTCACCGGGGAGCTGTTTTTT	CASSVRGKQVFTGELFF
TRBJ1-1	TRBD1	-	TRBV7-9	TGTGCCAGCCACCGCTTGACAGGGAGGCACACTGAAGCTTTCTTT	CASHRLTGRHTEAFF
TRBJ2-3	-	-	TRBV4-2	TGTGCCAGCAGCCAAGGCGTTACAGGCGCAGATACGCAGTATTTT	CASSQGVTGADTQYF
TRBJ1-1	-	-	TRBV18	TGTGCCAGCTCACCGACGGGGGGCTCCACTGAAGCTTTCTTT	CASSPTGGSTEAFF
TRBJ2-7	TRBD1	-	TRBV6-6	TGTGTGTCGGGACAGGGGGCGGGGGAGCAGTACTTC	CVSGQGAGEQYF
TRBJ2-1	TRBD2	-	TRBV4-3	TGCGCGAGCATTTCTGTTCGTCTAGCGGGCCGGAGCTCCTACAATGAGCAGTTCTTC	CASISVRLAGRSSYNEQFF